This entry concerns a single TCR beta chain. The entry originates in a study of blood T cell repertoires in COVID-19. The CDR3 contains 12 residues. V was pared by 4 bases and J by 6 bases, with 10 bases between. TCRdb keeps only in-frame clones here, not all; method: immunoSEQ multiplex PCR. The table includes fewer than 300,000 clones, around 90% detected once. This receptor was taken from a woman in her twenties or thirties who had recovered from COVID-19. Sequenced sample: PBMCs or T cells enriched from blood (not recorded which). The rearrangement joins TRBV12-3 or TRBV12-4 to TRBJ2-7; no clear D. Here the CDR3 reads CASSSRLPEQYF. The CDR3 nucleotides are TGTGCCAGCAGTTCGCGGCTTCCCGAGCAGTACTTC.